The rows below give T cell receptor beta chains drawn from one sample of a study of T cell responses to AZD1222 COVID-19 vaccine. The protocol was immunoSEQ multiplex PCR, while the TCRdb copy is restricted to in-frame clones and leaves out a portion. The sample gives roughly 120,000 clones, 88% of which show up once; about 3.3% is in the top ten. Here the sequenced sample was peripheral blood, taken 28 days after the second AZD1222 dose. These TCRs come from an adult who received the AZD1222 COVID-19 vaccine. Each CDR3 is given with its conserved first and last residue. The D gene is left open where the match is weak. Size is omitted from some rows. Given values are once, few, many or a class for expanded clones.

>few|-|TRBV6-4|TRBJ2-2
TGTGCCAGCAGTGGGACACCTGGCACCGGGGAGCTGTTTTTT
CASSGTPGTGELFF
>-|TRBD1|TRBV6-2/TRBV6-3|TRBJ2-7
TGTGCCAGCAGCCCGATACAGGGGGCCTACGAGCAGTACTTC
CASSPIQGAYEQYF
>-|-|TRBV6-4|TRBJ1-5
TGTGCCAGCAGATGGGGGGCCGTGGGTCAGCCCCAGCATTTT
CASRWGAVGQPQHF
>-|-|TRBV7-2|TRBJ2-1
TGTGCCAGCAGCTTAGATCATGGGACGAATGAGCAGTTCTTC
CASSLDHGTNEQFF
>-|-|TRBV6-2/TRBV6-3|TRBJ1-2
TGTGCCAGCAGTTACGCCCGGCTCTATGGCTACACCTTC
CASSYARLYGYTF
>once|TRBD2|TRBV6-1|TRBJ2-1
TGTGCCAGCAGTGTTTCTAGCGGGGGAGGGGACGATGAGCAGTTCTTC
CASSVSSGGGDDEQFF
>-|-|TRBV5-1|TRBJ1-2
TGCGCCAGCAGCGTAGACAGTAGGGATGGCTACACCTTC
CASSVDSRDGYTF
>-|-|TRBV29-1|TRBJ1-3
TGCAGCGGCCTCCGGGGGACCTCTGGAAACACCATATATTTT
CSGLRGTSGNTIYF
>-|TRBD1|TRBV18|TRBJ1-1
TGTGCCAGCTCAGCCTTCGACAGGGCCACTGAAGCTTTCTTT
CASSAFDRATEAFF
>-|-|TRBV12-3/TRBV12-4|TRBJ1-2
TGTGCCAGCAGTTTAGGAGGGTCTGGTGGCTACACCTTC
CASSLGGSGGYTF
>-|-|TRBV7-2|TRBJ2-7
TGTGCCAGCAGCTTATATGAGGAGCAGTACTTC
CASSLYEEQYF
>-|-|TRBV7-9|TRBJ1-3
TGTGCCAGCAGCTTAGAGGGGACTGGAAACACCATATATTTT
CASSLEGTGNTIYF
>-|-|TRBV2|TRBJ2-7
TGTGCCAGCAAGACCGACGGGCCCGGGGAGCAGTACTTC
CASKTDGPGEQYF
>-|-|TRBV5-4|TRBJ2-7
TGTGCCAGCAGCTTTAGCGGTTCCTCCTACGAGCAGTACTTC
CASSFSGSSYEQYF
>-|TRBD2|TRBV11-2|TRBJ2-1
TGTGCCAGCAGCGGATTACCGGGACTAGCGGGCAATGAGCAGTTCTTC
CASSGLPGLAGNEQFF
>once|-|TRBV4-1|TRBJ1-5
TGCGCCAGCAGCCAAGTTAACCAGGTACGACAGCCCCAGCATTTT
CASSQVNQVRQPQHF
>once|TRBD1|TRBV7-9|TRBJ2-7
TGTGCCAGCAGCCCCCGGACAGGCAGAACCTACGAGCAGTACTTC
CASSPRTGRTYEQYF
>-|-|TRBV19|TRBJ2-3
TGTGCCAGTAGTATAGGTACAGACACAGATACGCAGTATTTT
CASSIGTDTDTQYF
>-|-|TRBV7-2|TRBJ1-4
TGTGCCAGCAGAACCCGATCTCGAACTAATGAAAAACTGTTTTTT
CASRTRSRTNEKLFF
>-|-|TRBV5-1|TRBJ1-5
TGCGCCAGCAGCTTGGAGGTGGGGGGCGATCAGCCCCAGCATTTT
CASSLEVGGDQPQHF
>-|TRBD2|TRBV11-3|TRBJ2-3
TGTGCCAGCAGCTTCAATAGACCGACTAGCGGAGCAGATACGCAGTATTTT
CASSFNRPTSGADTQYF
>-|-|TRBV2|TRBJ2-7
TGTGCCAGCACCGCCCGACTAGTAGTGAAGGGCGAGCAGTACTTC
CASTARLVVKGEQYF
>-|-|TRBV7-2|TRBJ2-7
TGTGCCAGCAGCTTAGTTAGGGTAAACTACGAGCAGTACTTC
CASSLVRVNYEQYF
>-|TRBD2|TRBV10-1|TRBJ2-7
TGCGCCAGCAGGGAAGCGGGAGGGCCGCGGAACCGGGGCGACGAGCAGTACTTC
CASREAGGPRNRGDEQYF
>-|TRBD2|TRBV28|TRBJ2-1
TGTGCCAGCAGTCTCTTGGGACTAGCGGGAGGGCCAAATGAGCAGTTCTTC
CASSLLGLAGGPNEQFF
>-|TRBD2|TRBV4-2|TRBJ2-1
TGTGCCAGCAGCCAAGATCCCCTGGCGGGAGGGACGAATGAGCAGTTCTTC
CASSQDPLAGGTNEQFF
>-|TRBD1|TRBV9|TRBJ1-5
TGTGCCAGCAGCGTAGCAGGGGGCCATCAGCCCCAGCATTTT
CASSVAGGHQPQHF
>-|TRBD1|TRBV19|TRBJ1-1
TGTGCCAGTAACAACGAACCAGGGGGGAACACTGAAGCTTTCTTT
CASNNEPGGNTEAFF
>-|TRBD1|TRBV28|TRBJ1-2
TGTGCCAGCAGTTTACCGACAGGGAAAGGCTACACCTTC
CASSLPTGKGYTF
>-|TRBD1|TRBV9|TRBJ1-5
TGTGCCAGCAGCGTGCAGAGGGGACCGGGACAGGGGTTCGGATTCAATCAGCCCCAGCATTTT
CASSVQRGPGQGFGFNQPQHF
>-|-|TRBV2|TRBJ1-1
TGTGCCAGCAGTGAAGGGCCCCGATTGCCCGTGAACACTGAAGCTTTCTTT
CASSEGPRLPVNTEAFF
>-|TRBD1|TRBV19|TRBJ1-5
TGTGCCAGTAGTATTATTAACAGGGGGCGTGATCAGCCCCAGCATTTT
CASSIINRGRDQPQHF
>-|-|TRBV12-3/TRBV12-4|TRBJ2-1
TGTGCCAGCAGTTTATTGACGGACAATGAGCAGTTCTTC
CASSLLTDNEQFF
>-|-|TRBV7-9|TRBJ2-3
TGTGCCAGCAGCCCCCGTCAAAGGGGGGGGAGGCGAGATACGCAGTATTTT
CASSPRQRGGRRDTQYF
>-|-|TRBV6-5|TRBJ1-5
TGTGCCAGCAAGAAAGGGGCAGGCAATCAGCCCCAGCATTTT
CASKKGAGNQPQHF
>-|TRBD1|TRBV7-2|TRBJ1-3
TGTGCCAGCAGTTTTGGACAGGGCTCTGGAAACACCATATATTTT
CASSFGQGSGNTIYF
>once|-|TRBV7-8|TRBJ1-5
TGTGCCAGCAGCTTAGCGCGTGGGACACCTAATAGCAATCAGCCCCAGCATTTT
CASSLARGTPNSNQPQHF
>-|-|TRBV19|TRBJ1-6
TGTGCCAGTGGGGGCAGTAATTCACCCCTCCACTTT
CASGGSNSPLHF
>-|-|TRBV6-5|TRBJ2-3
TGTGCCAGCAGTTCTCTCTCCAAGGCAGATACGCAGTATTTT
CASSSLSKADTQYF
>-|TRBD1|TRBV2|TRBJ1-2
TGTGCCAGCAGCCGACAGGGGGTAAATGGCTACACCTTC
CASSRQGVNGYTF
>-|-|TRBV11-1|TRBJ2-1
TGTGCCAGCAGCTTAGTAGGGTACAATGAGCAGTTCTTC
CASSLVGYNEQFF
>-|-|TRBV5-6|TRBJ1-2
TGTGCCAGCACCTGGGGGCAGGGAGGAGGCTACACCTTC
CASTWGQGGGYTF
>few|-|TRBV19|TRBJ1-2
TGTGCCAGTACGTCGACATCTAACTATGGCTACACCTTC
CASTSTSNYGYTF
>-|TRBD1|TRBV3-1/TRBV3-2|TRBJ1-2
TGTGCCAGCAGTTTCCGGGACAGGAGCTATGGCTACACCTTC
CASSFRDRSYGYTF
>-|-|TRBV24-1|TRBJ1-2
TGTGCCACCAGTGATTTAAACTATGGCTACACCTTC
CATSDLNYGYTF
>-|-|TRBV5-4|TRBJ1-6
TGTGCCAGCAGCCCGGTCGGGGGGCCAGGTTCACCCCTCCACTTT
CASSPVGGPGSPLHF
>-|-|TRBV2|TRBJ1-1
TGTGCCAGCATTCAAGGGAGGGGTGAAGCTTTCTTT
CASIQGRGEAFF
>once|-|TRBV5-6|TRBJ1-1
TGTGCCAGCAGCCCCCCGGACAGCTACACTGAAGCTTTCTTT
CASSPPDSYTEAFF
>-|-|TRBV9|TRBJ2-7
TGTGCCAGCAGCGTCGACAGGCCTGTCTACGAGCAGTACTTC
CASSVDRPVYEQYF